The present entry profiles one T cell receptor beta chain with its context. Its antigen remains unknown. The CDR3 length is 12 residues. V trimming: 8 bases; J trimming: 5 bases; junction bases outside the gene matches: 6. CDR1 is DFQATT and CDR2 is SNEGSKA in the germline V gene (reference sequence). The authors ran a second PCR of roughly 6 to 12 cycles using a sample-barcoded 5' primer and a J-beta primer mix. TCRdb re-called the 5' RACE reads with MiXCR, one entry per CDR3 protein. The repertoire holds 1.5 million to 2 million distinct CDR3 sequences, with approximately 28% as singletons. The sample originates from a study of blood T cells in healthy people across ages. General study results and limits: Higher diversity, along with more naive CD4+ cells, distinguished long-lived donors from aged donors.

V is TRBV20-1 and J is TRBJ2-3; TRBD2 matches at 8 bases. The sequencing sample was made of blood. The clonotype was recovered from a woman in her twenties or thirties in good health. The CDR3 here is CSKSGSVDTQYF. CDR3 in DNA: TGCAGTAAGAGCGGGAGCGTAGATACGCAGTATTTT.